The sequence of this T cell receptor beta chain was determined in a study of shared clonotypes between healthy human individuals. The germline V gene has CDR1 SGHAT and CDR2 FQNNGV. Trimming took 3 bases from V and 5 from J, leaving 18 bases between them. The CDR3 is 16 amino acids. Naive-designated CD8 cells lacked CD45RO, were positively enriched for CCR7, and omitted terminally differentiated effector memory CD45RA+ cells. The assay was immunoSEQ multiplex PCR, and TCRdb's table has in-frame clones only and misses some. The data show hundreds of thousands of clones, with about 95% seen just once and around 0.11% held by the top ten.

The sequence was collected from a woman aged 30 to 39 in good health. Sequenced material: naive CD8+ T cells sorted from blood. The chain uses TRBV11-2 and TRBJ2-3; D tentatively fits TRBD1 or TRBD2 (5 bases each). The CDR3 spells CASSFNRDGILDTQYF. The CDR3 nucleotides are TGTGCCAGCAGCTTCAACCGGGACGGTATTCTAGATACGCAGTATTTT.